A single TCR beta chain is shown here with its context. As yet, its antigen is unknown. This record belongs to a study of beta chain features in type 1 diabetes. Based on CD45RO/CCR7/CD25/CD127/CD95/CD27, CD4+ regulatory, stem cell-like memory, naive and central memory cells were sorted. Investigators reverse transcribed all isolated RNA, so they sequenced expressed TCRB transcripts. The table came from immunoSEQ multiplex PCR; TCRdb's copy has only in-frame clones and leaves some out. Of fewer than 350,000 clones in the sample, 8% were seen once. General study points: For cells with high TCR expression, cDNA sequencing could yield over-representation. Within the patient group, naive, central memory and Treg TCRB repertoires appeared more similar to each other than within healthy donors. The VDJ junctions of type 1 diabetes patients carried fewer insertions and more deletions.

Germline-derived CDR1 and CDR2 are LGHNA and YNFKEQ. V was cut by 1 base and J by 3 bases, with 15 bases left in between. The CDR3 is 17 amino acids. The clonotype was recovered from a woman aged 18-29 years in good health. The V and J genes are TRBV4-2 and TRBJ2-2, with D maybe TRBD2 (6 bases). The sequenced sample was central memory CD4+ T cells from blood. CDR3 protein: CASSQGAAGLDTGELFF. CDR3 coding DNA: TGTGCCAGCAGCCAAGGCGCGGCGGGATTGGACACCGGGGAGCTGTTTTTT.